Below, 29 T cell receptor beta chains from the same sample are listed, as sequenced in a study of T-cell memory formation after mild COVID-19. TCRdb itself ran the 5' RACE reads through MiXCR, one entry per CDR3 protein. Among under 350,000 distinct CDR3 sequences, roughly 16% were seen once, and the ten largest hold over 20%. Sequencing used PBMCs or a T cell subset sorted from them (not recorded which). Receptor source: a young man who had mild COVID-19 (a few samples of this study predate the infection). Cell type and time point are not known.

The rearrangement uses TRBV29-1 and TRBJ1-1; the match to TRBD1 covers 7 bases. The CDR3 length is 13 residues. Germline-derived CDR1 and CDR2 are SQVTM and ANQGSEA. Trimming took 5 bases from V and 4 from J; bases not matched to a gene: 7. This chain's CDR3 is CSVYGQVSTEAFF. The CDR3 region has the DNA TGCAGCGTTTACGGACAGGTTTCCACTGAAGCTTTCTTT.

The sample holds a few counts of this clonotype. This chain links TRBV5-1 with TRBJ1-1; maybe TRBD1 (6 bases). The CDR3 loop spans 15 amino acids. Per the germline V gene, CDR1 is SGHRS and CDR2 is YFSETQ. Trimming shortened V by 4 bases and J by 4 bases, and 17 bases separated the two germline ends. The CDR3 is CASSPRQDSRTEAFF. In DNA form, the CDR3 reads TGCGCCAGCAGCCCCCGACAGGATTCGCGCACTGAAGCTTTCTTT.

This clonotype was seen more than once but under ten times. This sequence joins TRBV30 and TRBJ1-2; a possible D gene is TRBD1 (5 bases). Trimming shortened V by 1 base and J by 5 bases, and 11 bases separated the two germline ends. Germline loops: CDR1 GTSNPN, CDR2 SVGIG (reference sequence). The CDR3 extends over 13 amino acids. The CDR3 here is CAWSATGFYGYTF. The DNA for the CDR3 is TGTGCCTGGAGTGCCACAGGTTTTTATGGCTACACCTTC.

This chain uses TRBV5-1 with TRBJ1-1; TRBD1 might be the D (5 bases). CDR1 is SGHRS, CDR2 YFSETQ, per germline. This CDR3 is built from 17 residues. The ends were cut back, 1 base at V and 1 base at J, with 17 bases in the middle. The CDR3 reads CASSLTVPDTPNTEAFF. Written as DNA, the CDR3 is TGCGCCAGCAGCTTGACGGTCCCGGACACTCCGAACACTGAAGCTTTCTTT.

This sequence joins TRBV7-9 and TRBJ2-5; D is unresolved. Per the germline V gene, CDR1 is SEHNR and CDR2 is FQNEAQ (reference sequence). The CDR3 extends over 11 amino acids. Trimming shortened V by 4 bases and J by 4 bases, and 4 bases separated the two germline ends. The CDR3: CASSSVETQYF. The CDR3 DNA follows: TGTGCCAGCAGCTCTGTAGAGACCCAGTACTTC.

A few counts support this clonotype. The chain carries TRBV6-2 or TRBV6-3 and TRBJ2-4, with D tentatively TRBD2 (5 bases). The CDR3 covers 13 residues. The germline V gene encodes CDR1 MNHEY and CDR2 SVGEGT. Trimming took off 8 bases at V and 0 bases at J, with 8 bases between the two ends. The CDR3 DNA is TGTGCCAGCGCCGGACTAGCCAAAAACATTCAGTACTTC. Translated, it gives CASAGLAKNIQYF.

This clonotype has a handful of counts. The chain combines TRBV7-2 with TRBJ2-1, with D perhaps given as TRBD1 or TRBD2 (5 bases each). Germline V CDR1 and CDR2: SGHTA, FQGNSA. The CDR3 spans 13 residues. The ends were cut back, 5 bases at V and 13 bases at J, with 18 bases in the middle. The DNA for the CDR3 is TGTGCCAGCAGCACCGGGACCAAGCAGGATCAGTTCTTC. Protein product: CASSTGTKQDQFF.

This clonotype was seen a handful of times. This rearrangement joins TRBV4-1 to TRBJ2-1; a weak D match, TRBD1 (5 bases). Germline CDR1 is MGHRA and CDR2 is YSYEKL. CDR3 length: 16 amino acids. Trimming took 0 bases from V and 4 from J, leaving 13 bases between them. For the CDR3, the DNA is TGCGCCAGCAGCCAAGACCCAGGGTTAAGGTACAATGAGCAGTTCTTC. Translating it yields CASSQDPGLRYNEQFF.

This clonotype was recorded once. V is TRBV4-1 and J is TRBJ1-6; TRBD1 aligns across 8 bases. Looked up from germline, CDR1 is MGHRA and CDR2 is YSYEKL. The CDR3 loop spans 16 amino acids. V trimming: 4 bases; J trimming: 14 bases; junction bases outside the gene matches: 16. The CDR3 loop is CASSPSHTGGDVTLHF. CDR3 bases: TGCGCCAGCAGCCCCTCCCATACAGGGGGGGATGTCACCCTCCACTTT.

The gene calls are TRBV12-5 and TRBJ2-7, with TRBD1 matching 8 bases. CDR3 length equals 18 residues. Per the germline V gene, CDR1 is LGHNT and CDR2 is FRNRAP. Trimming removed 6 bases from V and 3 bases from J; junction bases left unmatched: 19. CDR3 DNA: TGTGCTAGTGGCCCCCCACCGTCCGGGACAGGCCTTTACTACGAGCAGTACTTC. This gives the protein CASGPPPSGTGLYYEQYF. Based on the CDR3 plus reference TRBV12-5 and TRBJ2-7, the full variable domain is DARVTQTPRHKVTEMGQEVTMRCQPILGHNTVFWYRQTMMQGLELLAYFRNRAPLDDSGMPKDRFSAEMPDATLATLKIQPSEPRDSAVYFCASGPPPSGTGLYYEQYFGPGTRLTVT.

The rearrangement joins TRBV20-1 to TRBJ1-2; 11 bases match TRBD1. Germline V gene data show CDR1 as DFQATT and CDR2 as SNEGSKA (reference sequence). The CDR3 has 16 amino acids. J lost 6 bases, V lost 0 bases, and 9 bases had no gene match. The CDR3 loop reads CSARDRSGTGGDGYTF. The DNA for the CDR3 is TGCAGTGCTAGAGATCGGTCGGGGACAGGGGGGGATGGCTACACCTTC.

The sample holds a few counts of this clonotype. The chain joins TRBV7-6 to TRBJ2-7; D might be TRBD1 (6 bases). Trimming left V 0 bases short and J 0 bases short, with 9 bases between. The CDR3 runs to 15 residues. Germline loops: CDR1 SGHVS, CDR2 FNYEAQ. CDR3 nucleotides: TGTGCCAGCAGCTTAGCGCCAGGGGCCTCCTACGAGCAGTACTTC. It encodes CASSLAPGASYEQYF.

V and J are TRBV25-1 and TRBJ2-1, with TRBD1 identical over 12 bases. J was trimmed by 7 bases and V by 3 bases; bases with no gene match: 4. CDR3 size: 15 residues. The V gene's germline CDR1 is MGHDK and CDR2 SYGVNS. CDR3 in amino acids: CASSDVGQGANEQFF. As DNA, the CDR3 is TGTGCCAGCAGTGATGTGGGACAGGGGGCAAATGAGCAGTTCTTC.

This clonotype was detected only a few times. The rearrangement uses TRBV4-3 and TRBJ2-7; unclear D gene. This CDR3 contains 13 residues. Per the germline V gene, CDR1 is LGHNA and CDR2 is YSLEER. Between the trimmed V and J ends, which lost 3 bases and 1 base, there was a span of 7 bases. In nucleotides, the CDR3 is TGCGCCAGCAGCCACGCCCCGTCCTACGAGCAGTACTTC. Translating it yields CASSHAPSYEQYF.

This clonotype was observed a handful of times. The chain couples TRBV2 to TRBJ1-5; D gene uncertain. CDR1 and CDR2 (germline): SNHLY, FYNNEI. Deletions cut 7 bases from V and 4 bases from J, with 11 bases between. The CDR3 extends over 13 amino acids. CDR3 sequence reads: CASKREYNQPQHF. The CDR3, as DNA: TGTGCCAGCAAAAGGGAATATAATCAGCCCCAGCATTTT.

CDR3 DNA: TGTGCCAGCAGCTTAACCCCAGGGTCAGGTGGGGAAAAACTGTTTTTT. Its translation is CASSLTPGSGGEKLFF. The rearrangement joins TRBV7-3 to TRBJ1-4, with TRBD1 as a possible D gene (5 bases). Germline V CDR1 and CDR2: SGHTA, FQGTGA. V was cut by 0 bases and J by 8 bases, with 16 bases left in between. This CDR3 spans 16 amino acids.

This clonotype was recorded a few times. The chain joins TRBV21-1 to TRBJ1-1; the table's D call, TRBD1, was not checked against the DNA. TRBV21-1 is a pseudogene. The CDR3 is 13 amino acids. The CDR3 spells CAGNRGPTAEAFF. DNA for the CDR3: TGTGCCGGAAACAGGGGGCCGACGGCTGAAGCTTTCTTT.

In its sample, this clonotype was seen many times. The chain carries TRBV4-1 and TRBJ2-1, with 13 positions matching TRBD2. The germline gives CDR1 MGHRA, CDR2 YSYEKL. V lost 0 bases and J lost 10; bases outside the gene matches: 6. CDR3 length: 16 amino acids. The CDR3 DNA is TGCGCCAGCAGCCAAGATGGAACTAGCGGGGGGGAGGAGCAGTTCTTC. Protein: CASSQDGTSGGEEQFF.

This clonotype was counted ten times or more. This chain joins TRBV7-2 and TRBJ2-5; 7 bases align to TRBD2. Germline CDR1 is SGHTA and CDR2 is FQGNSA. J gave up 1 base and V 2 bases, and 4 bases lay outside the gene matches. The CDR3 length is 15 residues. The CDR3 loop reads CASSLSSSGQETQYF. CDR3 nucleotide sequence: TGTGCCAGCAGCTTATCGTCTAGCGGCCAAGAGACCCAGTACTTC.

This chain connects TRBV29-1 to TRBJ1-1; D ambiguous. Germline assignment: CDR1 SQVTM and CDR2 ANQGSEA. This CDR3 is 10 amino acids long. Trimming took off 4 bases at V and 6 bases at J, with 6 bases between the two ends. The chain's CDR3 is CSVASAEAFF. In DNA, the CDR3 is TGCAGCGTTGCCTCCGCTGAAGCTTTCTTT.

This clonotype was observed a handful of times. The gene calls are TRBV7-9 and TRBJ2-3; D is ambiguous. The CDR3 has 14 residues. V was trimmed by 5 bases and J by 4 bases, leaving 13 bases between them. Germline V gives CDR1 SEHNR, CDR2 FQNEAQ (reference sequence). In DNA, the CDR3 is TGTGCCAGCAGCCCTCTCTCCCGGCCAGATACGCAGTATTTT. Its translation is CASSPLSRPDTQYF.

V and J are TRBV6-5 and TRBJ2-7, with 10 positions matching TRBD2. Trimming removed 7 bases from V and 5 bases from J; junction bases left unmatched: 14. CDR3 size: 16 residues. Germline V CDR1 and CDR2: MNHEY, SVGAGI. The DNA of the CDR3 is TGTGCCAGCAACTCACAGCGGGGGGGCAAGGGGAACGAGCAGTACGTC. Encoded protein: CASNSQRGGKGNEQYV.

This sequence joins TRBV9 and TRBJ2-5; D not certain. Trimming removed 4 bases at V and 1 base at J, with 11 bases between. The CDR3 runs to 14 residues. CDR1 is SGDLS, CDR2 YYNGEE, per germline. DNA for the CDR3: TGTGCCAGCAGCCCCCCGGCGGCCCAAGAGACCCAGTACTTC. Encoded protein: CASSPPAAQETQYF.

This clonotype was observed at least ten times. The chain combines TRBV7-9 with TRBJ2-3; D gene ambiguous. The V end was cut by 0 bases, the J end by 4 bases, with 2 bases between. The CDR3 has 12 amino acids. Germline CDR1 SEHNR, CDR2 FQNEAQ (reference sequence). This chain's CDR3 is CASSLAPDTQYF. CDR3 nucleotides: TGTGCCAGCAGCTTAGCCCCAGATACGCAGTATTTT. Variable domain in full (rest from reference TRBV7-9 and TRBJ2-3): DTGVSQNPRHKITKRGQNVTFRCDPISEHNRLYWYRQTLGQGPEFLTYFQNEAQLEKSRLLSDRFSAERPKGSFSTLEIQRTEQGDSAMYLCASSLAPDTQYFGPGTRLTVL.

This chain connects TRBV7-2 to TRBJ2-5; perhaps TRBD2 as D (6 bases). The CDR3 contains 14 residues. In germline, CDR1 is SGHTA, CDR2 FQGNSA. V lost 5 bases, J lost 1 base, and 11 bases lay in between. CDR3 in amino acids: CASSGAGSQETQYF. The DNA for the CDR3 is TGTGCCAGCAGCGGGGCGGGGAGCCAAGAGACCCAGTACTTC.

This clonotype was counted only a few times. This chain links TRBV6-2 or TRBV6-3 with TRBJ2-1; D call uncertain. The CDR3 contains 15 residues. Trimming removed 6 bases from V and 0 bases from J, with 12 bases in between. Per the germline V gene, CDR1 is MNHEY and CDR2 is SVGEGT. The CDR3 DNA reads as TGTGCCAGCAGGCCCAATGCTGGCTCCTACAATGAGCAGTTCTTC. This codes for CASRPNAGSYNEQFF.

For this clonotype: One end of the junction varies from germline; a read error may be responsible. The chain joins TRBV5-5 to TRBJ1-2; 8 bases are a match to TRBD1. Germline V CDR1 and CDR2: SGHKS, YYEKEE (reference sequence). This CDR3 region has 13 residues. The CDR3 nucleotides are TGTGCCAGCAGCCCGATGTGGACAGGGCCGATTATCTTC. Translating gives CASSPMWTGPIIF.

The gene calls are TRBV5-1 and TRBJ2-1; no firm D call. Germline CDR1 is SGHRS and CDR2 is YFSETQ. This CDR3 has 13 amino acids. V lost 0 bases and J 9 bases, leaving 10 bases between the germline ends. DNA of the CDR3: TGCGCCAGCAGCTTGGTCGGGCTGAGTGAGCAGTTCTTC. Amino acids: CASSLVGLSEQFF. The variable domain in full, completed from reference TRBV5-1 and TRBJ2-1, reads KAGVTQTPRYLIKTRGQQVTLSCSPISGHRSVSWYQQTPGQGLQFLFEYFSETQRNKGNFPGRFSGRQFSNSRSEMNVSTLELGDSALYLCASSLVGLSEQFFGPGTRLTVL.

The chain carries TRBV5-1 and TRBJ1-2, with TRBD1 matching 7 bases. The CDR3 has 14 amino acids. Germline V CDR1 and CDR2: SGHRS, YFSETQ. The V gene end was trimmed by 4 bases and the J gene end by 7 bases; junction bases not matched to a gene: 10. As DNA, the CDR3 is TGCGCCAGCAGCCTGGTGAGGGGGCAACTTGGCTACACCTTC. Its protein product is CASSLVRGQLGYTF. The full variable domain, with the rest looked up from reference TRBV5-1 and TRBJ1-2, is KAGVTQTPRYLIKTRGQQVTLSCSPISGHRSVSWYQQTPGQGLQFLFEYFSETQRNKGNFPGRFSGRQFSNSRSEMNVSTLELGDSALYLCASSLVRGQLGYTFGSGTRLTVV.